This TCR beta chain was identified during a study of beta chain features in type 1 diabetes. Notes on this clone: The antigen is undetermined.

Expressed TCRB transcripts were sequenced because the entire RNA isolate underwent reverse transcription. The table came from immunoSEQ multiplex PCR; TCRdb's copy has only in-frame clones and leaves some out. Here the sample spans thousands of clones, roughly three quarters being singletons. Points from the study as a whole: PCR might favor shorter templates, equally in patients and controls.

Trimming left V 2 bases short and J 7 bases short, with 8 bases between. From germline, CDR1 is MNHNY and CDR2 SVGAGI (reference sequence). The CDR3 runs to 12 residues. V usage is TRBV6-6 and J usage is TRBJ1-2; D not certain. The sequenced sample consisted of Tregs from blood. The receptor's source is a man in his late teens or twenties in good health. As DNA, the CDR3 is TGTGCCAGCAGTTACGGCCGGAGTGGCTACACCTTC. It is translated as CASSYGRSGYTF.